One and the same sample provided the 32 T cell receptor beta chains below, sequenced in a study of T cells in Graves' hyperthyroidism and ophthalmopathy. TCR beta CDR3 regions were amplified from RNA. With the HTBI primer set, the TCR CDR3 went through a first round of RT-PCR. TCRdb called the multiplex PCR reads again in MiXCR, with one record for every CDR3 protein. The sample lists hundreds of thousands of distinct CDR3 sequences; about 14% were seen once. The sequenced material came from blood. The receptors stem from a man aged 18 to 30 with Graves' ophthalmopathy.

There are many counts of this clonotype. The gene calls are TRBV30 and TRBJ2-3; 8 bases match TRBD2. V was clipped by 1 base and J by 0 bases; unmatched bases: 3. Germline V gene sequence: CDR1 GTSNPN, CDR2 SVGIG (reference sequence). CDR3 length: 15 residues. CDR3 DNA sequence: TGTGCCTGGAGTGCCGTAGCGGGAAGCACAGATACGCAGTATTTT. This translates into CAWSAVAGSTDTQYF.

Many counts were recorded for this clonotype. J is TRBJ2-1 and V is TRBV6-2 or TRBV6-3, with a tentative D call TRBD2 (6 bases). V dropped 2 bases and J dropped 6 bases, with 17 bases sitting between them. CDR1 is MNHEY and CDR2 is SVGEGT in the germline V gene. The CDR3 consists of 16 residues. The CDR3 protein is CASSYQGLLKGNEQFF. The CDR3 DNA is TGTGCCAGCAGTTACCAGGGACTCCTTAAAGGCAATGAGCAGTTCTTC.

This clonotype occurred many times. This rearrangement joins TRBV11-2 to TRBJ2-1, with 14 nucleotides matching TRBD2. After removal of 4 bases from V and 4 bases from J, the junction contained 12 bases not matched to a gene. Germline CDR1 is SGHAT and CDR2 is FQNNGV. This CDR3 has 19 amino acids. The CDR3 region has the DNA TGTGCCAGCAGCTCCCCTGCAACCGGGACTAGCGGGGGATACAATGAGCAGTTCTTC. Translation gives CASSSPATGTSGGYNEQFF.

This clonotype has a handful of counts. This chain links TRBV4-1 with TRBJ2-5, with D unresolved. This CDR3 spans 15 amino acids. The germline gives CDR1 MGHRA, CDR2 YSYEKL. With 1 base removed from V and 1 base from J, the gap between germline ends came to 10 bases. CDR3 coding DNA: TGCGCCAGCAGCCAAGGTCGGCCAACCCAAGAGACCCAGTACTTC. Protein sequence: CASSQGRPTQETQYF.

This clonotype came up many times. The chain carries TRBV7-9 and TRBJ2-7; 10 positions agree with TRBD1. V lost 5 bases to trimming and J lost 2 bases; unmatched junction nucleotides: 6. Germline V CDR1 and CDR2: SEHNR, FQNEAQ (reference sequence). The CDR3 is 15 residues long. CDR3 in DNA: TGTGCCAGCAGCGCCTCGGGACAGGGGACCTACGAGCAGTACTTC. Protein: CASSASGQGTYEQYF.

The rearrangement joins TRBV7-2 to TRBJ2-7; 10 positions match TRBD2. This CDR3 region has 16 residues. Germline loops: CDR1 SGHTA, CDR2 FQGNSA. V gave up 6 bases and J gave up 1 base; unmatched junction bases: 9. DNA of the CDR3: TGTGCCAGCAGGGGAAGACTAGCGGGCCGTTCCTACGAGCAGTACTTC. It specifies CASRGRLAGRSYEQYF.

This clonotype was seen repeatedly, ten times or more. The chain carries TRBV2 and TRBJ2-3; TRBD2 matches at 7 bases. The CDR3 runs to 15 residues. V was pared by 4 bases and J by 1 base, with 5 bases of the junction left unmatched. CDR1 is SNHLY and CDR2 is FYNNEI in the germline V gene. This chain's CDR3 is CASSAAAGGTDTQYF. The CDR3 DNA is TGTGCCAGCAGTGCAGCTGCGGGAGGCACAGATACGCAGTATTTT.

In this sample, this clonotype turned up many times. The rearrangement uses TRBV6-1 and TRBJ1-2; 8 bases agree with TRBD1. Germline assignment: CDR1 MNHNS and CDR2 SASEGT. The CDR3 length is 14 residues. The ends lost 10 bases at V and 6 bases at J; junction bases unmatched: 13. CDR3 in amino acids: CATRDRGNSDGYTF. CDR3 coding DNA: TGTGCCACTAGAGACAGGGGAAATAGCGATGGCTACACCTTC.

This clonotype was counted ten times or more. The chain links TRBV5-1 to TRBJ2-5, with D possibly TRBD1 on 6 matching bases. The V end was cut by 6 bases, the J end by 2 bases, with 11 bases between. The CDR3 sequence is 13 residues long. Germline V gene data show CDR1 as SGHRS and CDR2 as YFSETQ. CDR3 sequence reads: CASTRTVQETQYF. The CDR3 DNA reads TGCGCCAGCACGCGGACAGTACAAGAGACCCAGTACTTC. The complete variable domain, with remaining parts taken from reference TRBV5-1 and TRBJ2-5, reads KAGVTQTPRYLIKTRGQQVTLSCSPISGHRSVSWYQQTPGQGLQFLFEYFSETQRNKGNFPGRFSGRQFSNSRSEMNVSTLELGDSALYLCASTRTVQETQYFGPGTRLLVL.

This clonotype came up many times. This sequence joins TRBV15 and TRBJ2-7; perhaps TRBD1 as D (6 bases). V was shortened by 5 bases and J by 2 bases, with 13 bases between the two germline ends. Germline CDR1 reads LNHNV; CDR2 reads YYDKDF (reference sequence). The CDR3 runs 14 residues. CDR3 in amino acids: CATSGQQGPYEQYF. CDR3 bases: TGTGCCACCAGCGGGCAACAGGGCCCCTACGAGCAGTACTTC. Drawing the rest from reference TRBV15 and TRBJ2-7, the complete variable domain is DAMVIQNPRYQVTQFGKPVTLSCSQTLNHNVMYWYQQKSSQAPKLLFHYYDKDFNNEADTPDNFQSRRPNTSFCFLDIRSPGLGDTAMYLCATSGQQGPYEQYFGPGTRLTVT.

The table lists this clonotype with a few counts. This chain connects TRBV6-2 or TRBV6-3 to TRBJ2-5; 14 nucleotides match TRBD2. The CDR3 extends over 15 amino acids. Germline V gene data show CDR1 as MNHEY and CDR2 as SVGEGT. The J segment lost 1 base and the V segment lost 7 bases, leaving 2 bases of the junction unmatched. Written as DNA, the CDR3 is TGTGCCAGCACGGGACTAGCGGGAGCCCAAGAGACCCAGTACTTC. Amino acid sequence: CASTGLAGAQETQYF.

About this clonotype: This clone may be a read error of a much larger clone one base away. The chain joins TRBV3-1 to TRBJ1-2; no clear D. The CDR3 loop spans 15 amino acids. The germline V gene has CDR1 LGHDT and CDR2 YNNKEL (reference sequence). The CDR3 protein is CASSQEDRRRYGHTF. For the CDR3, the DNA is TGTGCCAGCAGCCAAGAAGATAGACGGCGCTATGGCCACACCTTC.

The chain uses TRBV12-3 or TRBV12-4 and TRBJ2-3; weak D call: TRBD1 (6 bases). The CDR3 length is 15 residues. The V and J ends lost 4 bases and 3 bases respectively, with 14 bases between them. The CDR3 here is CASSYPGAVTDTQYF. CDR3 nucleotides: TGTGCCAGCAGTTACCCAGGGGCGGTGACAGATACGCAGTATTTT.

This clonotype was observed once. The chain links TRBV6-6 to TRBJ2-3; tentatively, D is TRBD1 or TRBD2 (5 bases each). The germline V gene has CDR1 MNHNY and CDR2 SVGAGI (reference sequence). V lost 0 bases, J lost 2 bases, and 15 bases lay in between. The CDR3 covers 17 residues. As DNA, the CDR3 is TGTGCCAGCAGTTACTCTGTTCGGGACCGGTTCACAGATACGCAGTATTTT. This sequence encodes CASSYSVRDRFTDTQYF.

DNA for the CDR3: TGTGCCAGCAGCACCCAGCGGGACTATGAGCAGTTCTTC. Amino acid sequence: CASSTQRDYEQFF. The V gene is TRBV7-2, the J gene TRBJ2-1, with 7 bases that match TRBD2. V gave up 5 bases and J gave up 8 bases; unmatched junction bases: 6. The CDR3 has 13 residues. Germline loops: CDR1 SGHTA, CDR2 FQGNSA.

In the case of this clonotype: Being one base from a much bigger clone, this may be a read error. This chain uses TRBV20-1 with TRBJ1-2; D might be TRBD1 (6 bases). The V end was cut by 5 bases, the J end by 5 bases, with 15 bases between. CDR1 and CDR2 from the germline V gene are DFQATT and SNEGSKA (reference sequence). CDR3 length: 13 residues. CDR3 in amino acids: CSAEGRDKYGYTF. CDR3 DNA sequence: TGCAGTGCTGAAGGACGGGACAAGTATGGCTACACCTTC.

Concerning this clonotype: This clone may be a read error of a much larger clone one base away. The rearrangement uses TRBV5-1 and TRBJ2-2; 10 nucleotides align to TRBD1. This CDR3 comprises 14 residues. The germline gives CDR1 SGHRS, CDR2 YFSETQ. The CDR3 sequence: CANSFGQGDGELFF. CDR3 DNA sequence: TGCGCCAACAGCTTCGGACAGGGGGACGGGGAGCTGTTTTTT.

This clonotype was recorded many times. The chain links TRBV5-8 to TRBJ1-2; D possibly corresponds to TRBD1 (5 bases). The CDR3 is made up of 13 amino acids. Germline lookup yields CDR1 SGHTS and CDR2 YDEGEE. Trimming took 4 bases from V and 5 from J, leaving 12 bases between them. CDR3 loop: CASSEGTVYGYTF. As DNA, the CDR3 is TGTGCCAGCAGCGAAGGGACCGTATATGGCTACACCTTC.

Ten or more counts support this clonotype. The chain combines TRBV3-1 with TRBJ2-1; 15 bases agree with TRBD2. The germline CDR1 and CDR2 sequences are LGHDT and YNNKEL (reference sequence). J was trimmed by 9 bases and V by 5 bases; bases with no gene match: 2. The CDR3 length is 14 residues. CDR3 region: CASSWTSGGVEQFF. CDR3 DNA: TGTGCCAGCAGCTGGACTAGCGGGGGGGTTGAGCAGTTCTTC.

The rearrangement uses TRBV19 and TRBJ2-1; D unresolved. The CDR3 consists of 17 residues. V lost 5 bases to trimming and J lost 0 bases, with 17 bases between them. The germline CDR1 and CDR2 sequences are LNHDA and SQIVND (reference sequence). CDR3 sequence: CASSPGPLLRSYNEQFF. Here the CDR3 DNA reads TGTGCCAGTAGTCCAGGCCCTTTGCTACGCTCCTACAATGAGCAGTTCTTC.

There are many counts of this clonotype. The chain couples TRBV7-2 to TRBJ2-1; 10 bases line up with TRBD1. The CDR3 has 15 residues. Trimming cost V 5 bases and J 3 bases; bases outside gene matches: 4. Germline V gives CDR1 SGHTA, CDR2 FQGNSA. In nucleotides, the CDR3 is TGTGCCAGCAGCGGAGACAGGGGGCTCTACAATGAGCAGTTCTTC. Translated, it gives CASSGDRGLYNEQFF.

This clonotype was observed many times. V gene TRBV2 combines with J gene TRBJ2-1; D is possibly TRBD1 (5 bases). V lost 7 bases, J lost 10 bases, and 17 bases lay in between. The germline gives CDR1 SNHLY, CDR2 FYNNEI. This CDR3 region has 13 residues. CDR3 nucleotides: TGTGCCAGCACCATGGAATGGGGCGGCGAGCAGTTCTTC. Residues: CASTMEWGGEQFF.

There are many counts of this clonotype. The genes are TRBV20-1 and TRBJ2-7; TRBD1 might be the D (6 bases). Trimming removed 6 bases from V and 3 bases from J, with 15 bases in between. Germline V gene sequence: CDR1 DFQATT, CDR2 SNEGSKA (reference sequence). The CDR3 runs to 13 residues. CDR3: CSAQNRDRYEQYF. CDR3 sequence (DNA): TGCAGTGCACAGAACAGGGATCGCTACGAGCAGTACTTC.

The sample holds one count of this clonotype. V usage is TRBV6-5 and J usage is TRBJ1-2; 8 nucleotides match TRBD1. Trimming took 4 bases from V and 10 from J; bases not matched to a gene: 8. The germline gives CDR1 MNHEY, CDR2 SVGAGI. This CDR3 is built from 13 residues. For the CDR3, the DNA is TGTGCCAGCAGTTCCGGGACAGGCCCTCCCTACACCTTC. Translated, it gives CASSSGTGPPYTF.

Many counts were recorded for this clonotype. The genes are TRBV6-6 and TRBJ2-7; 8 positions agree with TRBD2. Trimming cost V 2 bases and J 7 bases; bases outside gene matches: 7. This CDR3 region has 14 residues. Germline values: CDR1 MNHNY, CDR2 SVGAGI (reference sequence). The CDR3 sequence: CASSYREGQFEQYF. The CDR3 nucleotides read TGTGCCAGCAGTTACCGGGAGGGCCAATTTGAGCAGTACTTC.

This clonotype was detected only once. The rearrangement links TRBV27 to TRBJ1-2; the D gene is possibly TRBD1 (6 bases). The CDR3 is made up of 12 amino acids. V was pared by 6 bases and J by 8 bases, with 13 bases between. CDR1 and CDR2 from the germline V gene are MNHEY and SMNVEV (reference sequence). The chain's CDR3 is CASSMNREGYTF. DNA for the CDR3: TGTGCCAGCAGCATGAACAGGGAAGGCTACACCTTC.

This clonotype was seen repeatedly, ten times or more. CDR3 DNA: TGTGCCAGCTCACCAACACACAACATGAACACTGAAGCTTTCTTT. This encodes CASSPTHNMNTEAFF. The V call is TRBV18, the J call TRBJ1-1; no firm D call. The length of the CDR3 is 15 residues. Trimming left V 2 bases short and J 0 bases short, with 10 bases between. CDR1 and CDR2 from the germline V gene are KGHSH and LQKENI.

This clonotype was counted ten times or more. CDR3 amino acids: CAWSHAITYEQYF. The CDR3 coding sequence is TGTGCCTGGAGTCACGCCATTACCTACGAGCAGTACTTC. The V call is TRBV30, the J call TRBJ2-7, with D unresolved. Trimming took 2 bases from V and 2 from J, leaving 10 bases between them. The CDR3 runs 13 residues. Germline values: CDR1 GTSNPN, CDR2 SVGIG (reference sequence).

This clonotype was observed at least ten times. The V call is TRBV2, the J call TRBJ2-7, with D possibly matching TRBD1 (6 bases). The CDR3 is 14 residues long. The germline V gene has CDR1 SNHLY and CDR2 FYNNEI. V lost 6 bases and J lost 6, with 18 bases in between. CDR3 sequence: CASRTPGLTGEQYF. For the CDR3, the DNA is TGTGCCAGCAGGACTCCAGGGTTGACAGGCGAGCAGTACTTC.

This clonotype was observed at least ten times. The V and J genes are TRBV30 and TRBJ1-5; 7 nucleotides match TRBD1. The junction had 6 bases not matched to a gene; V was cut back by 5 bases and J by 5 bases. This CDR3 is built from 13 residues. CDR1 GTSNPN and CDR2 SVGIG come from the germline V gene (reference sequence). CDR3 sequence reads: CAWPGQRYQPQHF. The CDR3 nucleotides read TGTGCCTGGCCGGGACAGAGATATCAGCCCCAGCATTTT.

This chain uses TRBV7-9 with TRBJ1-2; 8 bases match TRBD1. From germline, CDR1 is SEHNR and CDR2 FQNEAQ (reference sequence). CDR3 size: 14 residues. Germline trimming cut 5 bases from V and 8 bases from J; bases unmatched to any gene: 10. CDR3 sequence reads: CASSTKQGAWGYTF. Written as DNA, the CDR3 is TGTGCCAGCAGCACGAAGCAGGGGGCTTGGGGCTACACCTTC.

This clonotype was counted ten times or more. The J gene is TRBJ1-2, the V gene TRBV18, with TRBD1 as a possible D gene (6 bases). Deletions cut 0 bases from V and 8 bases from J, with 19 bases between. The germline gives CDR1 KGHSH, CDR2 LQKENI. This CDR3 has 16 amino acids. The DNA for the CDR3 is TGTGCCAGCTCACCACCGGTCACAGGGCCTGAATTGGGCTACACCTTC. It encodes CASSPPVTGPELGYTF.